This passage covers 30 T cell receptor beta chains from one sample sequenced in a study of cytomegalovirus exposure and HLA in healthy donors. PCR was performed using 60 Vbeta and 13 Jbeta primers. Assay: immunoSEQ multiplex PCR; the TCRdb copy retains only in-frame clones and omits some. The repertoire holds 95,000 to 150,000 clones, with about four fifths as singletons. The specimen was PBMCs. These TCRs come from a woman between 45 and 65 years old in good health and CMV-seropositive.

The rearrangement links TRBV14 to TRBJ1-3; tentative D call: TRBD1 (6 bases). This CDR3 spans 15 amino acids. Germline V gives CDR1 SGHDN, CDR2 FVKESK. Trimming left V 4 bases short and J 2 bases short, with 12 bases between. CDR3 in amino acids: CASSRTTGTGNTIYF. CDR3 nucleotides: TGTGCCAGCAGCCGTACAACAGGGACTGGAAACACCATATATTTT.

This chain uses TRBV5-6 with TRBJ1-2; tentative D call: TRBD1 (6 bases). The CDR3 is 13 residues long. Germline V gene sequence: CDR1 SGHDT, CDR2 YYEEEE. Deletions cut 5 bases from V and 8 bases from J, with 16 bases between. Written as DNA, the CDR3 is TGTGCCAGCAGAGTGGGGGGGCCGGAGGGCTACACCTTC. Translation: CASRVGGPEGYTF.

The chain carries TRBV6-6 and TRBJ1-5, with D uncertain. Germline V gene lookup returns CDR1 MNHNY and CDR2 SVGAGI (reference sequence). The V end was cut by 4 bases, the J end by 5 bases, with 3 bases between. The CDR3 extends over 11 amino acids. The CDR3 sequence is CASSFDQPQHF. As DNA, the CDR3 is TGTGCCAGCAGTTTCGATCAGCCCCAGCATTTT.

This clone was seen just once. The rearrangement uses TRBV25-1 and TRBJ2-1, with 7 bases identical to TRBD2. The CDR3 spans 16 residues. Germline CDR1 is MGHDK and CDR2 is SYGVNS. V trimming: 3 bases; J trimming: 4 bases; junction bases outside the gene matches: 9. The CDR3 sequence: CASSDLYASGYNEQFF. In DNA form, the CDR3 reads TGTGCCAGCAGTGACCTTTATGCTAGCGGATACAATGAGCAGTTCTTC. Combining the CDR3 with reference TRBV25-1 and TRBJ2-1 gives the whole variable domain EADIYQTPRYLVIGTGKKITLECSQTMGHDKMYWYQQDPGMELHLIHYSYGVNSTEKGDLSSESTVSRIRTEHFPLTLESARPSHTSQYLCASSDLYASGYNEQFFGPGTRLTVL.

In its sample, this clone was seen many times. The chain recombines TRBV4-1 with TRBJ1-2; TRBD1 matches 10 bases. Per the germline V gene, CDR1 is MGHRA and CDR2 is YSYEKL. J lost 7 bases, V lost 0 bases, and 2 bases had no gene match. The CDR3 has 14 amino acids. Here the CDR3 DNA reads TGCGCCAGCAGCCAAGAAGGGACAGGGGTTGGCTACACCTTC. Residues: CASSQEGTGVGYTF.

The chain recombines TRBV12-5 with TRBJ2-7, with D perhaps matching TRBD2 (5 bases). CDR3 length equals 14 residues. The V gene's germline CDR1 is LGHNT and CDR2 FRNRAP. The germline V and J ends were trimmed by 5 bases and 0 bases, with 11 bases remaining between them. In DNA form, the CDR3 reads TGTGCTAGTGGTACCGCCGGACTCTCCTACGAGCAGTACTTC. This encodes CASGTAGLSYEQYF. The whole variable domain, filled in from reference TRBV12-5 and TRBJ2-7, reads DARVTQTPRHKVTEMGQEVTMRCQPILGHNTVFWYRQTMMQGLELLAYFRNRAPLDDSGMPKDRFSAEMPDATLATLKIQPSEPRDSAVYFCASGTAGLSYEQYFGPGTRLTVT.

The chain uses TRBV15 and TRBJ2-7; D perhaps matches TRBD1 (6 bases). The CDR3 covers 13 residues. Germline V gene sequence: CDR1 LNHNV, CDR2 YYDKDF (reference sequence). Trimming stripped 2 bases from V and 4 bases from J, with 9 bases between. CDR3 sequence: CATSRSQGYEQYF. In nucleotides, the CDR3 is TGTGCCACCAGCAGATCACAGGGTTACGAGCAGTACTTC.

This chain connects TRBV30 to TRBJ2-7; 10 nucleotides match TRBD1. Per germline, CDR1 GTSNPN and CDR2 SVGIG (reference sequence). CDR3 length equals 13 residues. V was pared by 5 bases and J by 4 bases, with 5 bases of the junction left unmatched. CDR3 coding DNA: TGTGCCTGGGACCCGGGACAGGGGTACGAGCAGTACTTC. Its protein product is CAWDPGQGYEQYF. Looking up the rest from reference TRBV30 and TRBJ2-7 gives the full variable domain: SQTIHQWPATLVQPVGSPLSLECTVEGTSNPNLYWYRQAAGRGLQLLFYSVGIGQISSEVPQNLSASRPQDRQFILSSKKLLLSDSGFYLCAWDPGQGYEQYFGPGTRLTVT.

The chain recombines TRBV27 with TRBJ2-7, with 7 bases lining up with TRBD1. The CDR3 is 14 amino acids. Unmatched junction bases numbered 11, after V lost 6 bases and J lost 6 bases. Germline V gene data show CDR1 as MNHEY and CDR2 as SMNVEV (reference sequence). The CDR3 here is CASSSNRGRSEQYF. CDR3 sequence (DNA): TGTGCCAGCAGCTCTAACAGGGGAAGGAGCGAGCAGTACTTC.

This rearrangement joins TRBV9 to TRBJ2-7; D gene ambiguous. V lost 4 bases and J 1 base, leaving 9 bases between the germline ends. Germline V gene sequence: CDR1 SGDLS, CDR2 YYNGEE. The CDR3 consists of 13 residues. This chain's CDR3 is CASSWADSYEQYF. CDR3 DNA: TGTGCCAGCAGCTGGGCAGATTCCTACGAGCAGTACTTC.

Only a few counts were recorded for this clone. This rearrangement joins TRBV14 to TRBJ2-6; the match to TRBD1 covers 8 bases. The CDR3 totals 16 residues. Germline V gene sequence: CDR1 SGHDN, CDR2 FVKESK. V lost 6 bases to trimming and J lost 2 bases; unmatched junction nucleotides: 6. DNA for the CDR3: TGTGCCAGCAGTCCTATACAGGGGGCTGGGGCCAACGTCCTGACTTTC. This codes for CASSPIQGAGANVLTF.

This clone was seen more than once but under ten times. The chain joins TRBV6-5 to TRBJ2-2, with TRBD2 matching 8 bases. The length of the CDR3 is 13 residues. The germline gives CDR1 MNHEY, CDR2 SVGAGI. Trimming took 7 bases from V and 6 from J; bases not matched to a gene: 4. The CDR3 DNA follows: TGTGCCAGCACCCAACTAGCGGCCGGGGAGCTGTTTTTT. Residues: CASTQLAAGELFF.

V is TRBV29-1 and J is TRBJ2-7; 7 bases fit TRBD2. The V and J ends lost 3 bases and 0 bases, in that order; junction bases with no gene match: 8. This CDR3 contains 15 residues. Germline V CDR1 and CDR2: SQVTM, ANQGSEA. CDR3 protein: CSVDGPSGASYEQYF. CDR3 DNA: TGCAGCGTTGATGGCCCTAGCGGAGCCTCCTACGAGCAGTACTTC.

This clone was observed once. The chain carries TRBV6-1 and TRBJ1-2; the match to TRBD1 covers 10 bases. Germline V gene sequence: CDR1 MNHNS, CDR2 SASEGT. The CDR3 extends over 19 amino acids. The ends lost 4 bases at V and 0 bases at J; junction bases unmatched: 14. CDR3 region: CASSGPYMDRGVSNYGYTF. The CDR3 DNA follows: TGTGCCAGCAGTGGACCATATATGGACAGGGGGGTTTCTAACTATGGCTACACCTTC.

This clone has a single count. This chain connects TRBV10-3 to TRBJ2-1; TRBD2 matches at 10 bases. The germline gives CDR1 ENHRY, CDR2 SYGVKD. The length of the CDR3 is 17 residues. The ends lost 0 bases at V and 4 bases at J; junction bases unmatched: 6. The CDR3 loop is CAISESPRTSGYNEQFF. CDR3 DNA: TGTGCCATCAGTGAGTCTCCCCGGACTAGCGGATACAATGAGCAGTTCTTC.

This clone was recorded a few times. The V call is TRBV5-4, the J call TRBJ2-1, with TRBD1 matching 10 bases. This CDR3 has 15 residues. V lost 4 bases, J lost 7 bases, and 8 bases stayed unmatched. Germline V gives CDR1 SGHNT, CDR2 YYREEE (reference sequence). CDR3 in amino acids: CASSTGQGGRNEQFF. In DNA form, the CDR3 reads TGTGCCAGCAGCACAGGACAGGGGGGAAGGAATGAGCAGTTCTTC.

The chain combines TRBV15 with TRBJ1-3; the D is unclear. Looked up from germline, CDR1 is LNHNV and CDR2 is YYDKDF (reference sequence). Trimming left V 1 base short and J 8 bases short, with 18 bases between. The CDR3 length is 16 residues. The chain's CDR3 is CATSRGWEGVRDTIYF. The DNA of the CDR3 is TGTGCCACCAGCAGAGGATGGGAGGGAGTAAGGGACACCATATATTTT.

Only one count was recorded for this clone. The chain has TRBV4-3 and TRBJ2-7; 8 bases are shared with TRBD1. This CDR3 has 15 residues. V lost 2 bases and J lost 2; bases outside the gene matches: 5. Germline CDR1 and CDR2: LGHNA and YSLEER. CDR3 DNA sequence: TGCGCCAGCAGCCAAACCGGGACAGGAGCCTACGAGCAGTACTTC. It specifies CASSQTGTGAYEQYF.

The rearrangement uses TRBV27 and TRBJ2-1; the match to TRBD2 covers 10 bases. Looked up from germline, CDR1 is MNHEY and CDR2 is SMNVEV (reference sequence). V gave up 8 bases and J gave up 9 bases; unmatched junction bases: 16. CDR3 length: 16 amino acids. The CDR3 nucleotides are TGTGCCAGCCACGCTCGAAGCGGGGGGGCTCAATCTGAGCAGTTCTTC. Protein product: CASHARSGGAQSEQFF.

The chain links TRBV7-8 to TRBJ2-2; TRBD1 is a possible D gene (5 bases). CDR3 length: 12 residues. The germline gives CDR1 SGHVS, CDR2 FQNEAQ. V was shortened by 1 base and J by 12 bases, with 9 bases between the two germline ends. Written as DNA, the CDR3 is TGTGCCAGCAGCTTAGGGATGGGGCAGCTGTTTTTT. It yields the protein CASSLGMGQLFF.

The V and J genes are TRBV29-1 and TRBJ1-1, with 10 bases fitting TRBD1. V lost 4 bases, J lost 0 bases, and 8 bases stayed unmatched. This CDR3 contains 16 residues. Germline CDR1 is SQVTM and CDR2 is ANQGSEA. The CDR3 region has the DNA TGCAGCGTTGCGGCAGGGACAGGGGCCATGAACACTGAAGCTTTCTTT. This encodes CSVAAGTGAMNTEAFF.

The V gene is TRBV6-5, the J gene TRBJ1-5; 7 bases fit TRBD1. Losses at the gene ends were 5 bases for V and 3 bases for J; bases not matched to a gene: 4. The CDR3 loop spans 14 amino acids. Germline CDR1 and CDR2: MNHEY and SVGAGI. CDR3 residues: CASSRTGDNQPQHF. As DNA, the CDR3 is TGTGCCAGCAGTAGGACAGGAGACAATCAGCCCCAGCATTTT.

J is TRBJ1-2 and V is TRBV18; 9 nucleotides match TRBD1. The trim removed 3 bases at V and 6 bases at J, leaving 8 bases unmatched. The V gene's germline CDR1 is KGHSH and CDR2 LQKENI. The CDR3 runs to 15 residues. In DNA form, the CDR3 reads TGTGCCAGCTCACCTGCCGGGACAGGGTTAAATGGCTACACCTTC. Protein sequence: CASSPAGTGLNGYTF.

The rearrangement links TRBV29-1 to TRBJ2-7; TRBD2 aligns across 7 bases. The CDR3 runs to 13 residues. Trimming at V came to 6 bases and at J to 3 bases, leaving 8 bases not matched to a gene. The germline V gene has CDR1 SQVTM and CDR2 ANQGSEA. The CDR3 coding sequence is TGCAGCGTACGGCTAGCGGAGTACTACGAGCAGTACTTC. It specifies CSVRLAEYYEQYF.

There are a few counts of this clone. The chain has TRBV2 and TRBJ2-6, with a weak D call TRBD1 (5 bases). The CDR3 has 14 residues. Germline values: CDR1 SNHLY, CDR2 FYNNEI. V was trimmed by 8 bases and J by 0 bases, leaving 8 bases between them. CDR3 DNA sequence: TGTGCCAGCGGGGCCCGCTCTGGGGCCAACGTCCTGACTTTC. This encodes CASGARSGANVLTF. The full variable domain, with the rest looked up from reference TRBV2 and TRBJ2-6, is EPEVTQTPSHQVTQMGQEVILRCVPISNHLYFYWYRQILGQKVEFLVSFYNNEISEKSEIFDDQFSVERPDGSNFTLKIRSTKLEDSAMYFCASGARSGANVLTFGAGSRLTVL.

This chain uses TRBV11-2 with TRBJ1-1; maybe TRBD1 (6 bases). Germline V CDR1 and CDR2: SGHAT, FQNNGV. CDR3 length: 14 residues. V was trimmed by 5 bases and J by 4 bases, leaving 14 bases between them. CDR3 protein: CASSTDRYGTEAFF. The CDR3, as DNA: TGTGCCAGCAGCACCGACAGGTATGGCACTGAAGCTTTCTTT.

The V call is TRBV7-9, the J call TRBJ2-5, with 11 bases aligning to TRBD2. The CDR3 is 15 amino acids. Germline CDR1 reads SEHNR; CDR2 reads FQNEAQ (reference sequence). Trimming removed 3 bases from V and 3 bases from J; junction bases left unmatched: 3. The CDR3 is CASSLGLAEEETQYF. CDR3 nucleotide sequence: TGTGCCAGCAGCTTGGGACTAGCGGAGGAAGAGACCCAGTACTTC.

The CDR3 loop is CASSAGQGLVEAFF. The CDR3 DNA is TGTGCCAGCAGCGCGGGACAGGGACTTGTCGAAGCTTTCTTT. The chain carries TRBV9 and TRBJ1-1, with 9 bases identical to TRBD1. V was pared by 3 bases and J by 8 bases, with 8 bases of the junction left unmatched. The CDR3 length is 14 residues. Germline CDR1 SGDLS, CDR2 YYNGEE.

This clone was found a few times. This rearrangement joins TRBV2 to TRBJ2-1; the match to TRBD2 covers 8 bases. Looked up from germline, CDR1 is SNHLY and CDR2 is FYNNEI. This CDR3 is built from 16 residues. V lost 7 bases and J lost 3; bases outside the gene matches: 11. The CDR3 is CASTALGLEIYNEQFF. DNA for the CDR3: TGTGCCAGCACAGCTTTGGGACTAGAAATCTACAATGAGCAGTTCTTC.

The chain has TRBV4-1 and TRBJ1-1; D is unresolved. The CDR3 contains 15 residues. Germline CDR1 reads MGHRA; CDR2 reads YSYEKL. V lost 0 bases and J 0 bases, leaving 8 bases between the germline ends. DNA of the CDR3: TGCGCCAGCAGCCAAGATCAAACAATGAACACTGAAGCTTTCTTT. Amino acid sequence: CASSQDQTMNTEAFF.